These 25 T cell receptor beta chains share one sample of origin, sequenced in a study of blood T cell repertoires in COVID-19. Repertoires were generated with immunoSEQ multiplex PCR, while TCRdb's copy carries only in-frame clones and drops some. The table has 35,000 to 50,000 clones, about 91% seen once. Material for sequencing was peripheral blood. The origin of the receptors is a human donor in a cohort sampled during active COVID-19.

The chain combines TRBV18 with TRBJ2-5, with 9 bases matching TRBD2. Germline V lookup: CDR1 KGHSH, CDR2 LQKENI. V lost 1 base and J lost 1; bases outside the gene matches: 4. The CDR3 spans 16 residues. The CDR3 reads CASSPREAGGQETQYF. CDR3 DNA: TGTGCCAGCTCACCACGGGAAGCGGGGGGCCAAGAGACCCAGTACTTC.

This clone was observed once. The genes are TRBV5-1 and TRBJ2-2; TRBD2 might be the D (5 bases). This CDR3 is built from 14 residues. Germline V gene data show CDR1 as SGHRS and CDR2 as YFSETQ. V was trimmed by 8 bases and J by 4 bases, leaving 15 bases between them. Here the CDR3 reads CASLRAGVTGELFF. The CDR3 region has the DNA TGCGCCAGTCTCCGGGCCGGGGTCACCGGGGAGCTGTTTTTT.

The gene calls are TRBV2 and TRBJ1-4; D perhaps matches TRBD1 (5 bases). This CDR3 is 16 amino acids long. CDR1 and CDR2 (germline): SNHLY, FYNNEI. V was cut by 3 bases and J by 4 bases, with 15 bases left in between. This CDR3 is CASSEPPGGINEKLFF. The DNA of the CDR3 is TGTGCCAGCAGTGAGCCCCCGGGGGGAATTAATGAAAAACTGTTTTTT.

The gene calls are TRBV5-6 and TRBJ1-1, with D possibly TRBD1 on 5 matching bases. There are 15 residues in the CDR3. The germline gives CDR1 SGHDT, CDR2 YYEEEE. Deletions cut 1 base from V and 4 bases from J, with 14 bases between. CDR3 DNA sequence: TGTGCCAGCAGCTTGTGGGTCGGGGGAAGCACTGAAGCTTTCTTT. It is translated as CASSLWVGGSTEAFF.

The CDR3 DNA is TGTGCCAGCAGGGTAAACAGGGGGGCAAATTCACCCCTCCACTTT. This sequence encodes CASRVNRGANSPLHF. V and J are TRBV2 and TRBJ1-6, with 8 bases lining up with TRBD1. This CDR3 region has 15 residues. The V gene's germline CDR1 is SNHLY and CDR2 FYNNEI. V lost 6 bases to trimming and J lost 7 bases; unmatched junction nucleotides: 8.

The chain carries TRBV6-1 and TRBJ1-5, with 11 bases lining up with TRBD1. CDR1 is MNHNS, CDR2 SASEGT, per germline. CDR3 length equals 18 residues. Unmatched junction bases numbered 10, after V lost 6 bases and J lost 0 bases. The CDR3 reads CASRERDRGAYSNQPQHF. DNA for the CDR3: TGTGCCAGCAGAGAACGGGACAGGGGGGCCTATAGCAATCAGCCCCAGCATTTT.

The chain links TRBV6-5 to TRBJ1-6; 8 nucleotides match TRBD1. J lost 10 bases, V lost 5 bases, and 10 bases had no gene match. The CDR3 contains 15 residues. Germline CDR1 MNHEY, CDR2 SVGAGI. CDR3 region: CASSIGQGFRSPLHF. Written as DNA, the CDR3 is TGTGCCAGCAGTATAGGACAGGGTTTTAGATCACCCCTCCACTTT.

This clone is labeled medium-sized. V and J are TRBV28 and TRBJ2-7; D gene uncertain. CDR3 length: 12 amino acids. V was cut by 5 bases and J by 6 bases, with 11 bases left in between. From germline, CDR1 is MDHEN and CDR2 SYDVKM. CDR3 DNA sequence: TGTGCCAGCAGTAAGACCACGGGCGAGCAGTACTTC. Translation: CASSKTTGEQYF.

V usage is TRBV11-2 and J usage is TRBJ2-3; 12 nucleotides line up with TRBD2. Losses at the gene ends were 4 bases for V and 5 bases for J; bases not matched to a gene: 7. There are 16 residues in the CDR3. Germline values: CDR1 SGHAT, CDR2 FQNNGV. The CDR3 protein is CASSSSGRGHGDTQYF. As DNA, the CDR3 is TGTGCCAGCAGCTCTAGCGGGAGGGGGCATGGAGATACGCAGTATTTT.

The CDR3 bases are TGTGCCAGCAGCCCTGGCGTGAGTGCAGGGGGCGAGACCCAGTACTTC. It translates to CASSPGVSAGGETQYF. The chain has TRBV5-4 and TRBJ2-5, with 8 bases lining up with TRBD1. V lost 4 bases to trimming and J lost 5 bases; unmatched junction nucleotides: 13. The CDR3 loop spans 16 amino acids. Germline V gene lookup returns CDR1 SGHNT and CDR2 YYREEE (reference sequence).

The chain has TRBV7-9 and TRBJ2-1; 10 nucleotides line up with TRBD2. V lost 7 bases and J lost 3; bases outside the gene matches: 3. From germline, CDR1 is SEHNR and CDR2 FQNEAQ (reference sequence). The CDR3 is made up of 14 amino acids. CDR3 nucleotide sequence: TGTGCCAGCACCTCTAGCGGGGGCTACAATGAGCAGTTCTTC. Translated, it gives CASTSSGGYNEQFF.

V and J are TRBV9 and TRBJ2-7, with D perhaps matching TRBD1 (6 bases). From germline, CDR1 is SGDLS and CDR2 YYNGEE. The V gene lost 3 bases and the J gene lost 1 base, with 14 bases spanning the gap. The CDR3 totals 15 residues. This CDR3 is CASSGGQSVSYEQYF. CDR3 coding DNA: TGTGCCAGCAGCGGAGGACAGTCGGTTTCCTACGAGCAGTACTTC.

The genes are TRBV5-5 and TRBJ2-3, with unresolved D. The V end lost 2 bases, the J end lost 3 bases, and 4 bases lay between the germline ends. The CDR3 totals 12 residues. CDR1 is SGHKS and CDR2 is YYEKEE in the germline V gene (reference sequence). In nucleotides, the CDR3 is TGTGCCAGCAGCTTCGGGACAGATACGCAGTATTTT. Translating it yields CASSFGTDTQYF.

The rearrangement uses TRBV6-1 and TRBJ1-2; weak D call: TRBD1 (5 bases). The CDR3 has 13 amino acids. Trimming removed 1 base at V and 8 bases at J, with 11 bases between. Germline CDR1 reads MNHNS; CDR2 reads SASEGT. CDR3 in DNA: TGTGCCAGCAGTGAAGTTCGGGGGATCGGCTACACCTTC. It translates to CASSEVRGIGYTF.

The chain carries TRBV14 and TRBJ1-2, with TRBD1 identical over 7 bases. The V and J ends lost 4 bases and 0 bases, in that order; junction bases with no gene match: 2. The CDR3 loop spans 14 amino acids. Germline loops: CDR1 SGHDN, CDR2 FVKESK. The CDR3 DNA reads as TGTGCCAGCAGCCCCGGGACAGCTAACTATGGCTACACCTTC. Protein sequence: CASSPGTANYGYTF. The variable domain in full, completed from reference TRBV14 and TRBJ1-2, reads EAGVTQFPSHSVIEKGQTVTLRCDPISGHDNLYWYRRVMGKEIKFLLHFVKESKQDESGMPNNRFLAERTGGTYSTLKVQPAELEDSGVYFCASSPGTANYGYTFGSGTRLTVV.

This chain links TRBV25-1 with TRBJ2-7; perhaps TRBD2 as D (6 bases). CDR1 is MGHDK, CDR2 SYGVNS, per germline. This CDR3 spans 15 amino acids. Deletions cut 0 bases from V and 6 bases from J, with 15 bases between. The CDR3 here is CASSEYTSMNGEQYF. The CDR3 DNA sequence: TGTGCCAGCAGTGAATATACTAGCATGAACGGCGAGCAGTACTTC.

The genes are TRBV6-5 and TRBJ1-2; a weak D match, TRBD1 (5 bases). CDR3 length: 15 residues. Trimming pared 6 bases from V and 8 bases from J, leaving 22 bases between. CDR1 MNHEY and CDR2 SVGAGI come from the germline V gene. CDR3 nucleotide sequence: TGTGCCAGCAGGGAGGGACGGAACCTCTTCGGCGGCTACACCTTC. Protein: CASREGRNLFGGYTF.

The V gene is TRBV19, the J gene TRBJ1-5, with D perhaps TRBD1 (5 bases). V lost 6 bases and J 1 base, leaving 10 bases between the germline ends. Germline CDR1 reads LNHDA; CDR2 reads SQIVND (reference sequence). This CDR3 has 14 residues. CDR3: CASSLGQSNQPQHF. In DNA, the CDR3 is TGTGCCAGTAGCCTCGGACAAAGCAATCAGCCCCAGCATTTT.

This chain connects TRBV5-1 to TRBJ1-1; the D gene is possibly TRBD1 (5 bases). CDR3 length: 14 amino acids. Trimming took 0 bases from V and 10 from J, leaving 16 bases between them. The germline V gene encodes CDR1 SGHRS and CDR2 YFSETQ. CDR3 in amino acids: CASSLEGVIDVAFF. The CDR3 coding sequence is TGCGCCAGCAGCTTGGAAGGGGTTATTGATGTAGCTTTCTTT.

The table lists this clone with a few counts. J is TRBJ1-2 and V is TRBV5-1; a possible D gene is TRBD1 (5 bases). The CDR3 extends over 14 amino acids. CDR1 and CDR2 (germline): SGHRS, YFSETQ. Trimming stripped 2 bases from V and 0 bases from J, with 8 bases between. The CDR3 sequence: CASSLGEPNYGYTF. As DNA, the CDR3 is TGCGCCAGCAGCTTAGGGGAACCTAACTATGGCTACACCTTC.

The chain is built from TRBV15 and TRBJ2-7, with 11 bases fitting TRBD1. The CDR3 totals 14 residues. After removal of 8 bases from V and 4 bases from J, the junction contained 7 bases not matched to a gene. Germline CDR1 is LNHNV and CDR2 is YYDKDF (reference sequence). CDR3 DNA: TGTGCCACCGGGGAGGACAGGGGGCCGTACGAGCAGTACTTC. This gives the protein CATGEDRGPYEQYF.

This clone was seen a handful of times. The chain is built from TRBV6-1 and TRBJ2-5; TRBD1 aligns across 7 bases. Germline assignment: CDR1 MNHNS and CDR2 SASEGT. CDR3 size: 15 residues. The junction had 7 bases not matched to a gene; V was cut back by 1 base and J by 5 bases. CDR3 residues: CASSEVTGAQETQYF. The DNA of the CDR3 is TGTGCCAGCAGTGAAGTAACAGGGGCCCAGGAGACCCAGTACTTC.

A single count supports this clone. The chain carries TRBV19 and TRBJ2-7, with 12 bases fitting TRBD1. With 5 bases clipped from V and 2 bases from J, the junction kept 7 bases outside the gene matches. Germline V gene sequence: CDR1 LNHDA, CDR2 SQIVND (reference sequence). The CDR3 totals 16 residues. In nucleotides, the CDR3 is TGTGCCAGTAGTTCCCGGGACAGGGGGCAGCCCTACGAGCAGTACTTC. It is translated as CASSSRDRGQPYEQYF.

The rearrangement uses TRBV7-2 and TRBJ1-1; weak D call: TRBD1 (6 bases). CDR1 SGHTA and CDR2 FQGNSA come from the germline V gene. Trimming took off 1 base at V and 5 bases at J, with 11 bases between the two ends. This CDR3 is 14 amino acids long. This chain's CDR3 is CASSLVVRGTEAFF. The CDR3 DNA sequence: TGTGCCAGCAGCTTAGTTGTCAGGGGAACTGAAGCTTTCTTT.

The count of this clone is one. The V call is TRBV5-1, the J call TRBJ2-1, with TRBD2 identical over 9 bases. CDR3 length equals 15 residues. V dropped 4 bases and J dropped 9; count of bases not matched to a gene: 11. Germline CDR1 is SGHRS and CDR2 is YFSETQ. CDR3 amino acids: CASSLGQREVGEQFF. In DNA, the CDR3 is TGCGCCAGCAGCCTGGGGCAGCGGGAGGTCGGTGAGCAGTTCTTC.